The 4 T cell receptor beta chains below come from one sample, sequenced in a study of T cells in Graves' hyperthyroidism and ophthalmopathy. Amplification of TCR beta CDR3 regions was performed using RNA transcripts as template. HTBI primers drove first-round RT-PCR of the TCR CDR3. A single record per CDR3 protein comes from TCRdb applying MiXCR to the multiplex PCR reads. The sample contains about 500,000 distinct CDR3 sequences, approximately 16% of which appear only once. Sequenced sample: blood. The receptors were gathered from a woman aged 18-29 years with Graves' hyperthyroidism.

This clonotype was detected many times. This sequence joins TRBV27 and TRBJ2-7; D gene unclear. V was pared by 4 bases and J by 2 bases, with 15 bases between. This CDR3 comprises 15 residues. Germline values: CDR1 MNHEY, CDR2 SMNVEV (reference sequence). CDR3 DNA sequence: TGTGCCAGCAGTTCTGAGAGACTTTCGACCTACGAGCAGTACTTC. Protein product: CASSSERLSTYEQYF.

This clonotype was seen more than once but under ten times. This chain links TRBV5-1 with TRBJ2-1; TRBD2 matches at 10 bases. This CDR3 is built from 16 residues. V gave up 3 bases and J gave up 4 bases; unmatched junction bases: 7. Germline V lookup: CDR1 SGHRS, CDR2 YFSETQ. As DNA, the CDR3 is TGCGCCAGCAGCTCAGGACTAGCGGCGCTGTACAATGAGCAGTTCTTC. Amino acids: CASSSGLAALYNEQFF.

This clonotype was counted many times. This chain joins TRBV11-3 and TRBJ2-1; D may be TRBD2 (5 bases). V lost 5 bases to trimming and J lost 6 bases, with 17 bases between them. Germline CDR1 and CDR2: SGHNT and YENEEA. The CDR3 runs to 15 residues. The CDR3 sequence is CASSLHPLEGNEQFF. The CDR3 nucleotides read TGTGCCAGCAGCCTCCACCCACTAGAGGGCAATGAGCAGTTCTTC.

This clonotype was picked up a small number of times. The CDR3 DNA follows: TGCAGTGCTAGAGATCGGGACGGGATGTATGAGCAGTTCTTC. Translation: CSARDRDGMYEQFF. The chain is built from TRBV20-1 and TRBJ2-1; the D call may be TRBD1 or TRBD2 (5 bases each). V dropped 0 bases and J dropped 8 bases, with 14 bases sitting between them. The CDR3 has 14 residues. CDR1 is DFQATT, CDR2 SNEGSKA, per germline (reference sequence).